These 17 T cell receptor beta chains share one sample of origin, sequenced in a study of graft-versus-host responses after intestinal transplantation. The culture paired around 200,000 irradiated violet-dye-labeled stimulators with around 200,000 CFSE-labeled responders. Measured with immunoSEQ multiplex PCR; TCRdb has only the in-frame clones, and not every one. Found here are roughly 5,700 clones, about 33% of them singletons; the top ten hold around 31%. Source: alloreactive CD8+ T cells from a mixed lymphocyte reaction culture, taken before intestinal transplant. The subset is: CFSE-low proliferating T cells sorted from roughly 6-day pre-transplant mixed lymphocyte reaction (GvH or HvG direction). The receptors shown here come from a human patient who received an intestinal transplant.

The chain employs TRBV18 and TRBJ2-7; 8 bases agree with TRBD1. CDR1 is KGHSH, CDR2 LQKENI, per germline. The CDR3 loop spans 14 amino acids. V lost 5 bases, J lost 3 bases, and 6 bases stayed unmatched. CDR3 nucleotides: TGTGCCAGCTCAGGACAGGGTTCGTACTACGAGCAGTACTTC. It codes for CASSGQGSYYEQYF.

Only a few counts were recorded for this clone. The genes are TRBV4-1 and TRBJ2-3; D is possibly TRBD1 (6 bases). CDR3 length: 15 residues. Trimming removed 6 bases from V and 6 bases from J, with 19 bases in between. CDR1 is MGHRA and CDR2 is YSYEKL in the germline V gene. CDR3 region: CASSYRDTTSDTQYF. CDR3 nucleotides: TGCGCCAGCAGTTACCGGGACACAACCTCGGATACGCAGTATTTT.

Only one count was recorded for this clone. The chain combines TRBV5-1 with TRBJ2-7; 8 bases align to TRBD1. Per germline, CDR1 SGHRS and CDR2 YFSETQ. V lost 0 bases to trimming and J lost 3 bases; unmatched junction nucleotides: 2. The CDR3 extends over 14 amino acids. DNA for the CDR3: TGCGCCAGCAGCTTGGTAACAGGGGGCTACGAGCAGTACTTC. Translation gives CASSLVTGGYEQYF.

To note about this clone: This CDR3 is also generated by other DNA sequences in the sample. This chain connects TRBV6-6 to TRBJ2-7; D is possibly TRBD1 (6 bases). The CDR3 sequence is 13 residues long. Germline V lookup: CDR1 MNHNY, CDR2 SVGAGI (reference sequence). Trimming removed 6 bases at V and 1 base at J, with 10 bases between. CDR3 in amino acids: CASSKQGSYEQYF. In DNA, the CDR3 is TGTGCCAGCAGCAAACAGGGATCCTACGAGCAGTACTTC.

The CDR3 sequence is CASRGVGTGRNEQYF. In DNA form, the CDR3 reads TGTGCCAGCAGGGGAGTGGGGACAGGTAGAAACGAGCAGTACTTC. This rearrangement joins TRBV6-5 to TRBJ2-7; TRBD1 agrees at 8 bases. The CDR3 covers 15 residues. CDR1 and CDR2 from the germline V gene are MNHEY and SVGAGI. With V trimmed by 6 bases and J by 5 bases, 12 bases remained unmatched.

The CDR3 DNA reads TGTGCCAGCAGCAGGGGGCTCTTGAACACTGAAGCTTTCTTT. Its translation is CASSRGLLNTEAFF. The gene calls are TRBV6-1 and TRBJ1-1, with 8 bases identical to TRBD1. V dropped 6 bases and J dropped 0; count of bases not matched to a gene: 3. Germline assignment: CDR1 MNHNS and CDR2 SASEGT. This CDR3 region has 14 residues.

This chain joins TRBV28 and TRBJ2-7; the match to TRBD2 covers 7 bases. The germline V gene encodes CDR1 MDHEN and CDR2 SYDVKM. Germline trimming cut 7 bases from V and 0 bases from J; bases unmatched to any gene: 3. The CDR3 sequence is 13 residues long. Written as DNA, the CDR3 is TGTGCCAGCATTCGCGGGAGCTCCTACGAGCAGTACTTC. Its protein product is CASIRGSSYEQYF. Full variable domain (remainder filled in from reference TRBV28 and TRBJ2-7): DVKVTQSSRYLVKRTGEKVFLECVQDMDHENMFWYRQDPGLGLRLIYFSYDVKMKEKGDIPEGYSVSREKKERFSLILESASTNQTSMYLCASIRGSSYEQYFGPGTRLTVT.

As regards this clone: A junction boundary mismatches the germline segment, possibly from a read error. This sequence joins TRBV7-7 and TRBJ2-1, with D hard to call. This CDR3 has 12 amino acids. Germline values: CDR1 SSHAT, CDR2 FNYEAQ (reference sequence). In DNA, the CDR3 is TGTGCTAGCAGCTTAGAGAGGTGGGAGCAGTTCTTC. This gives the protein CASSLERWEQFF.

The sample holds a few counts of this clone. CDR3 sequence: CASSATIASGGTDTQYF. The CDR3 bases are TGTGCCAGCAGCGCCACAATTGCTAGCGGGGGCACAGATACGCAGTATTTT. The chain employs TRBV9 and TRBJ2-3, with 9 bases lining up with TRBD2. The CDR3 sequence is 17 residues long. V shed 3 bases, J shed 1 base, and the junction held 9 bases outside the gene matches. Germline CDR1 SGDLS, CDR2 YYNGEE.

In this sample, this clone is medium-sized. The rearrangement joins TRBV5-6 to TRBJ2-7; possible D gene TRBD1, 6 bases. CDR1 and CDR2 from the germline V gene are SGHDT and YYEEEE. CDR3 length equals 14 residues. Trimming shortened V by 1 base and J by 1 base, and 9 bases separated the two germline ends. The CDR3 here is CASSLRGGSYEQYF. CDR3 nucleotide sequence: TGTGCCAGCAGCTTGCGAGGGGGTTCCTACGAGCAGTACTTC. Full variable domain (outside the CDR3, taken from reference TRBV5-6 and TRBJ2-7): DAGVTQSPTHLIKTRGQQVTLRCSPKSGHDTVSWYQQALGQGPQFIFQYYEEEERQRGNFPDRFSGHQFPNYSSELNVNALLLGDSALYLCASSLRGGSYEQYFGPGTRLTVT.

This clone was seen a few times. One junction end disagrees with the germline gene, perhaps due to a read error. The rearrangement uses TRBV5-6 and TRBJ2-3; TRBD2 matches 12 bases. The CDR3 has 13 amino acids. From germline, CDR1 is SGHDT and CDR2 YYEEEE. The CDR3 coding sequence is TGTGCCAGCAGCCAGACTAGCGGGGGCCCAAACAGTTTT. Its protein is CASSQTSGGPNSF.

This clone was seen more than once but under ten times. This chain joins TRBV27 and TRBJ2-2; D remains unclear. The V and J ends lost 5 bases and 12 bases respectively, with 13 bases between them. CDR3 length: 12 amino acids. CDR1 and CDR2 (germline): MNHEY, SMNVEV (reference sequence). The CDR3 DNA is TGTGCCAGCAGTCCCCCAGATGTGAAGCTGTTTTTT. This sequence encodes CASSPPDVKLFF.

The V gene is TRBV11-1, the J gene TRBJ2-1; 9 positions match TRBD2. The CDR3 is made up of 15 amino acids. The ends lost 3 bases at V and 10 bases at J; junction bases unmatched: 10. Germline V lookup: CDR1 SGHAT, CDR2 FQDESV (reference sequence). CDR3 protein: CASSLVFSGGREQFF. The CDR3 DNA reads TGTGCCAGCAGCTTGGTATTCAGCGGGGGGAGGGAGCAGTTCTTC.

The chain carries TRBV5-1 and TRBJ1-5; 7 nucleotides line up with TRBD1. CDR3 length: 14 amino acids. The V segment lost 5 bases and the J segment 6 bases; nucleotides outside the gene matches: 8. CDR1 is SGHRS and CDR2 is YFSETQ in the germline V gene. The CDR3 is CASRDHRGGQPQHF. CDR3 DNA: TGCGCCAGCAGGGACCACAGGGGCGGTCAGCCCCAGCATTTT.

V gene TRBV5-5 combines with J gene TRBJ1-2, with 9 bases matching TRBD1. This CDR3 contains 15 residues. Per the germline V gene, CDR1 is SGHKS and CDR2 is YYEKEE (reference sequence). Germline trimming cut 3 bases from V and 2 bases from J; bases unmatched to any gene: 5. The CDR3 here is CASSYRGQGNYGYTF. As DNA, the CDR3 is TGTGCCAGCAGCTATCGAGGACAGGGGAACTATGGCTACACCTTC.

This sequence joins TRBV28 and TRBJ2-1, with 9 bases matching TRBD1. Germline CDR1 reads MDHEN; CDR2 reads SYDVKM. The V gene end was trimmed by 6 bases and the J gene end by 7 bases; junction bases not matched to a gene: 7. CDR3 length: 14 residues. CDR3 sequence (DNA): TGTGCCAGCAGCCTTTCCGGGACAGGGAATGAGCAGTTCTTC. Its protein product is CASSLSGTGNEQFF. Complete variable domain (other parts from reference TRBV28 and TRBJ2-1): DVKVTQSSRYLVKRTGEKVFLECVQDMDHENMFWYRQDPGLGLRLIYFSYDVKMKEKGDIPEGYSVSREKKERFSLILESASTNQTSMYLCASSLSGTGNEQFFGPGTRLTVL.

The CDR3 coding sequence is TGTGCCAGCAGTGAATGGCGCGGGGGGGCCACAGATACGCAGTATTTT. This encodes CASSEWRGGATDTQYF. The chain recombines TRBV2 with TRBJ2-3; 9 positions match TRBD2. Germline CDR1 SNHLY, CDR2 FYNNEI. V lost 2 bases to trimming and J lost 2 bases; unmatched junction nucleotides: 5. The CDR3 covers 16 residues.